This entry features one TCR beta chain sequence. What it binds is unknown. Other DNA sequences in the sample encode the same CDR3. With 60 Vbeta and 13 Jbeta primers, the PCR was carried out. Clones were sequenced by immunoSEQ multiplex PCR, and TCRdb holds only the in-frame ones, with some missing. In the table there are 150,000 to 200,000 clones, around 79% of which are singletons. The data originate from a study of cytomegalovirus exposure and HLA in healthy donors. General study findings and limits: Among TCR sequences, most were rare, though some public TCRs appeared in many donors. It was likely that a cluster of highly shared sequence variants was a sequencing artifact.

V lost 0 bases and J lost 1, with 11 bases in between. The CDR3 is made up of 17 amino acids. CDR1 is SGHRS, CDR2 YFSETQ, per germline. The sequenced sample consisted of PBMCs. The chain joins TRBV5-1 to TRBJ1-6; maybe TRBD1 (6 bases). This sequence was found in a woman in her 50s in good health and CMV-seropositive. DNA of the CDR3: TGCGCCAGCAGCTTGGTCCCTGACAGGTCCTATAATTCACCCCTCCACTTT. Its translation: CASSLVPDRSYNSPLHF.